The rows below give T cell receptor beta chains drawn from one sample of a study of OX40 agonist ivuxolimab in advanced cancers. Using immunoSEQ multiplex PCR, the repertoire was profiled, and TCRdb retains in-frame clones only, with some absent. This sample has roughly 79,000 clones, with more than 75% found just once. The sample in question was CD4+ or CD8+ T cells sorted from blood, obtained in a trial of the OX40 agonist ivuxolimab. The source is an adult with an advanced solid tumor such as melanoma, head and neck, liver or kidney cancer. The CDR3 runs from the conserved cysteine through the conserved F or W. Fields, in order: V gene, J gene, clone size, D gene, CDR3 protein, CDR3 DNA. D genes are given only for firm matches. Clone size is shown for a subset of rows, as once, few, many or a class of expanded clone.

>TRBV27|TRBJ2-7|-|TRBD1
CASSLQGVQYEQYF
TGTGCCAGCAGTTTACAGGGGGTACAGTACGAGCAGTACTTC
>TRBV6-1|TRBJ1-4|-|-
CASSEAGRANEKLFF
TGTGCCAGCAGTGAAGCGGGAAGGGCTAATGAAAAACTGTTTTTT
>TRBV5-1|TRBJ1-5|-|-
CASSLAGSNQPQHF
TGCGCCAGCAGCTTGGCGGGTAGCAATCAGCCCCAGCATTTT
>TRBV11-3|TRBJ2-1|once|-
CASSLGASSYNEQFF
TGTGCCAGCAGCTTAGGAGCGAGCTCCTACAATGAGCAGTTCTTC
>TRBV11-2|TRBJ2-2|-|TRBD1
CASSSTGLGTGELFF
TGTGCCAGCAGCTCGACAGGGCTCGGGACCGGGGAGCTGTTTTTT
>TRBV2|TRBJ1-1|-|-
CASRPYRAGDTEAFF
TGTGCCAGCAGGCCTTACAGGGCTGGGGACACTGAAGCTTTCTTT
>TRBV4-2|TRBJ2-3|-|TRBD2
CASSQVGLAGTDTQYF
TGTGCCAGCAGCCAAGTTGGACTAGCGGGCACAGATACGCAGTATTTT
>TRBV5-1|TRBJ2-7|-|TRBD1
CASSWGQGAGEQYF
TGCGCCAGCAGCTGGGGACAGGGGGCTGGCGAGCAGTACTTC
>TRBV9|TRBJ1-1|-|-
CASSVAGNTEAFF
TGTGCCAGCAGCGTAGCCGGAAACACTGAAGCTTTCTTT
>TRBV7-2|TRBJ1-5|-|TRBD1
CASSAQTGSNQPQHF
TGTGCCAGCAGCGCCCAGACAGGGAGCAATCAGCCCCAGCATTTT
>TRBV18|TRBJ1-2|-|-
CASSPSLDRPYGYTF
TGTGCCAGCTCACCCAGCCTCGACAGACCCTATGGCTACACCTTC
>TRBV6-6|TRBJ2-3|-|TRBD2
CASSYSSGSPDTQYF
TGTGCCAGCAGTTATTCTAGCGGGAGCCCAGATACGCAGTATTTT
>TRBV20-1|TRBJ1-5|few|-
CSAGQPQHF
TGCAGTGCAGGGCAGCCCCAGCATTTT
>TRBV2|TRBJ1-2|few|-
CASTEGHGYTF
TGTGCCAGCACCGAGGGACATGGCTACACCTTC
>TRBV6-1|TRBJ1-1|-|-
CASSALRRTNTEAFF
TGTGCCAGCAGTGCCCTAAGGAGGACGAACACTGAAGCTTTCTTT
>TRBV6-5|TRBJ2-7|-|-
CASRGGTSSRQYF
TGTGCCAGCAGGGGGGGTACGTCCTCCCGGCAGTACTTC